Presented here are 22 T cell receptor beta chains from one specimen sequenced in a study of shared clonotypes between healthy human individuals. TCRdb's copy holds only in-frame clones and misses some; the assay was immunoSEQ multiplex PCR. Found here are a few hundred thousand clones, around 74% of them singletons; the top ten hold around 10%. The sequencing sample was made of memory CD4+ T cells sorted from blood. Regarding subset: CD45RA-negative fraction. The receptors come from a man aged 30 to 45 in good health.

DNA for the CDR3: TGTGCCTGGGAGGGGTCGGCAGGCCAGCCCCAGCATTTT. This encodes CAWEGSAGQPQHF. The chain uses TRBV30 and TRBJ1-5, with a tentative D call TRBD1 (5 bases). With 5 bases removed from V and 7 bases from J, the gap between germline ends came to 15 bases. The length of the CDR3 is 13 residues. Germline values: CDR1 GTSNPN, CDR2 SVGIG (reference sequence).

Here the CDR3 reads CASSLNQRSYEQYF. The CDR3 coding sequence is TGTGCCAGCAGCTTGAACCAGCGTTCCTACGAGCAGTACTTC. This sequence joins TRBV5-8 and TRBJ2-7; no definite D call. The ends were cut back, 1 base at V and 1 base at J, with 9 bases in the middle. The germline V gene encodes CDR1 SGHTS and CDR2 YDEGEE. This CDR3 has 14 residues. Using reference TRBV5-8 and TRBJ2-7 for the parts outside the CDR3, the full variable domain is EAGVTQSPTHLIKTRGQQATLRCSPISGHTSVYWYQQALGLGLQFLLWYDEGEERNRGNFPPRFSGRQFPNYSSELNVNALELEDSALYLCASSLNQRSYEQYFGPGTRLTVT.

This chain links TRBV5-1 with TRBJ2-5; 7 bases match TRBD2. This CDR3 is built from 14 residues. Looked up from germline, CDR1 is SGHRS and CDR2 is YFSETQ. J gave up 0 bases and V 2 bases, and 1 base lay outside the gene matches. CDR3 amino acids: CASSLLANQETQYF. The CDR3 DNA sequence: TGCGCCAGCAGCTTACTAGCGAACCAAGAGACCCAGTACTTC. The entire variable domain, with the rest obtained from reference TRBV5-1 and TRBJ2-5, is as follows: KAGVTQTPRYLIKTRGQQVTLSCSPISGHRSVSWYQQTPGQGLQFLFEYFSETQRNKGNFPGRFSGRQFSNSRSEMNVSTLELGDSALYLCASSLLANQETQYFGPGTRLLVL.

The CDR3 reads CASSLGKLGRNIQYF. CDR3 bases: TGTGCCAGCAGCTTGGGAAAACTGGGTAGGAACATTCAGTACTTC. V and J are TRBV5-6 and TRBJ2-4; no clear D gene. There are 15 residues in the CDR3. The germline V gene has CDR1 SGHDT and CDR2 YYEEEE. V gave up 0 bases and J gave up 7 bases, with 14 bases separating them.

To note about this clone: This sample includes further DNA sequences coding for the same CDR3. The chain couples TRBV5-5 to TRBJ2-5; TRBD2 aligns across 11 bases. CDR1 and CDR2 (germline): SGHKS, YYEKEE (reference sequence). The J segment lost 3 bases and the V segment lost 6 bases, leaving 1 base of the junction unmatched. The CDR3 covers 13 residues. The CDR3: CASKGLAEETQYF. CDR3 DNA sequence: TGTGCCAGCAAGGGACTAGCGGAAGAGACCCAGTACTTC.

CDR3 coding DNA: TGTGCCATCATGTCGCGGGAGACCCGGTACAATGAGCAGTTCTTC. Protein: CAIMSRETRYNEQFF. This rearrangement joins TRBV10-3 to TRBJ2-1; TRBD2 aligns across 7 bases. The CDR3 length is 15 residues. V shed 7 bases and J 4 bases; nucleotides not matched to a gene: 10. CDR1 ENHRY and CDR2 SYGVKD come from the germline V gene.

The rearrangement joins TRBV2 to TRBJ2-2; the match to TRBD1 covers 8 bases. Germline CDR1 is SNHLY and CDR2 is FYNNEI. With V trimmed by 3 bases and J by 3 bases, 6 bases remained unmatched. The CDR3 consists of 16 residues. CDR3 sequence reads: CASSDLAGGYTGELFF. In DNA form, the CDR3 reads TGTGCCAGCAGTGATTTGGCAGGGGGCTACACCGGGGAGCTGTTTTTT.

This chain uses TRBV10-1 with TRBJ2-5; D might be TRBD2 (5 bases). The CDR3 sequence is 15 residues long. The germline V gene encodes CDR1 WNHNN and CDR2 SYGVQD (reference sequence). Trimming removed 2 bases at V and 3 bases at J, with 13 bases between. CDR3 region: CASSEVGVGKETQYF. DNA of the CDR3: TGCGCCAGCAGTGAGGTGGGAGTAGGTAAAGAGACCCAGTACTTC.

This clone appeared a single time. V usage is TRBV28 and J usage is TRBJ2-1; D could derive from TRBD1 or TRBD2 (5 bases each). Germline V gene sequence: CDR1 MDHEN, CDR2 SYDVKM. Trimming removed 3 bases at V and 0 bases at J, with 9 bases between. The CDR3 runs to 15 residues. Here the CDR3 reads CASSFSGTSYNEQFF. The CDR3 region has the DNA TGTGCCAGCAGTTTCTCCGGGACCTCCTACAATGAGCAGTTCTTC.

J is TRBJ1-4 and V is TRBV19; a possible D gene is TRBD1 (6 bases). The CDR3 extends over 16 amino acids. The V and J ends lost 4 bases and 5 bases respectively, with 17 bases between them. Germline V gives CDR1 LNHDA, CDR2 SQIVND (reference sequence). In DNA, the CDR3 is TGTGCCAGTAGTACGCTTCGGGCAGGGGAGAATGAAAAACTGTTTTTT. It specifies CASSTLRAGENEKLFF.

The chain recombines TRBV10-1 with TRBJ2-1; 7 bases fit TRBD1. The CDR3 loop spans 15 amino acids. The J segment lost 8 bases and the V segment lost 3 bases, leaving 10 bases of the junction unmatched. The V gene's germline CDR1 is WNHNN and CDR2 SYGVQD (reference sequence). CDR3 region: CASSDKRGRLDEQFF. DNA of the CDR3: TGCGCCAGCAGTGACAAGAGGGGGCGGTTGGATGAGCAGTTCTTC.

This rearrangement joins TRBV18 to TRBJ2-7, with TRBD2 identical over 10 bases. From germline, CDR1 is KGHSH and CDR2 LQKENI. The trim removed 10 bases at V and 3 bases at J, leaving 6 bases unmatched. The CDR3 extends over 13 amino acids. The CDR3: CATGGTSVYEQYF. CDR3 sequence (DNA): TGTGCCACCGGAGGGACTAGCGTCTACGAGCAGTACTTC.

V is TRBV7-3 and J is TRBJ1-3; D ambiguous. CDR1 is SGHTA, CDR2 FQGTGA, per germline. V dropped 4 bases and J dropped 0 bases, with 7 bases sitting between them. The CDR3 sequence is 14 residues long. DNA for the CDR3: TGTGCCAGCAGCTCCGACCCCTCTGGAAACACCATATATTTT. This encodes CASSSDPSGNTIYF.

V usage is TRBV27 and J usage is TRBJ2-2; perhaps TRBD1 as D (6 bases). The CDR3 is made up of 15 amino acids. Trimming stripped 5 bases from V and 1 base from J, with 11 bases between. Germline CDR1 and CDR2: MNHEY and SMNVEV (reference sequence). The CDR3 sequence: CASSHRELNTGELFF. DNA for the CDR3: TGTGCCAGCAGTCACAGGGAATTGAACACCGGGGAGCTGTTTTTT.

The V gene is TRBV5-5, the J gene TRBJ2-7; weak D call: TRBD1 (5 bases). This CDR3 has 14 residues. CDR1 and CDR2 from the germline V gene are SGHKS and YYEKEE (reference sequence). The V gene lost 2 bases and the J gene lost 5 bases, with 14 bases spanning the gap. The CDR3 loop is CASSFFQGGHEQYF. DNA for the CDR3: TGTGCCAGCAGCTTCTTCCAGGGTGGGCACGAGCAGTACTTC.

The rearrangement links TRBV15 to TRBJ1-5; maybe TRBD1 (5 bases). The CDR3 is made up of 14 amino acids. Trimming took off 3 bases at V and 3 bases at J, with 9 bases between the two ends. Germline CDR1 LNHNV, CDR2 YYDKDF (reference sequence). The CDR3 coding sequence is TGTGCCACCAGCAGCGACAGCCTCAATCAGCCCCAGCATTTT. This gives the protein CATSSDSLNQPQHF.

The gene calls are TRBV6-6 and TRBJ2-7; 9 bases align to TRBD1. Germline assignment: CDR1 MNHNY and CDR2 SVGAGI (reference sequence). With 2 bases clipped from V and 3 bases from J, the junction kept 8 bases outside the gene matches. The CDR3 totals 16 residues. CDR3 DNA sequence: TGTGCCAGCAGTTACCTCCCGGGACAGGGTAGCTACGAGCAGTACTTC. Protein product: CASSYLPGQGSYEQYF.

The chain employs TRBV10-2 and TRBJ2-1; no clear D. Germline V gene data show CDR1 as WSHSY and CDR2 as SAAADI. V was shortened by 2 bases and J by 7 bases, with 9 bases between the two germline ends. The CDR3 loop spans 13 amino acids. The DNA for the CDR3 is TGCGCCAGCAGTGAGACTCCCTGGAATGAGCAGTTCTTC. Residues: CASSETPWNEQFF.

This chain joins TRBV7-9 and TRBJ1-1; D gene uncertain. V was shortened by 5 bases and J by 8 bases, with 15 bases between the two germline ends. Germline V gene sequence: CDR1 SEHNR, CDR2 FQNEAQ (reference sequence). The length of the CDR3 is 13 residues. Written as DNA, the CDR3 is TGTGCCAGCAGCCCCCGTTTAAGCACCGAAGCTTTCTTT. This sequence encodes CASSPRLSTEAFF.

The rearrangement links TRBV28 to TRBJ2-7; 7 nucleotides agree with TRBD2. CDR3 length: 15 amino acids. V shed 6 bases and J 0 bases; nucleotides not matched to a gene: 8. Per germline, CDR1 MDHEN and CDR2 SYDVKM. The DNA of the CDR3 is TGTGCCAGCAGCGACAGCGGGACCAGCTCCTACGAGCAGTACTTC. This translates into CASSDSGTSSYEQYF.

The rearrangement joins TRBV5-6 to TRBJ2-5; 10 nucleotides align to TRBD2. V shed 0 bases and J 5 bases; nucleotides not matched to a gene: 7. CDR1 is SGHDT and CDR2 is YYEEEE in the germline V gene. This CDR3 region has 16 residues. CDR3 DNA sequence: TGTGCCAGCAGCTTGGGGGCTAGCGGGAGCGGGGAGACCCAGTACTTC. This translates into CASSLGASGSGETQYF.

The rearrangement joins TRBV19 to TRBJ1-5, with a weak D call TRBD1 (6 bases). Germline CDR1 and CDR2: LNHDA and SQIVND (reference sequence). The ends were cut back, 10 bases at V and 3 bases at J, with 13 bases in the middle. This CDR3 has 13 residues. CDR3 sequence reads: CATQRQDNQPQHF. CDR3 coding DNA: TGTGCCACCCAAAGACAGGACAATCAGCCCCAGCATTTT. Based on the CDR3 plus reference TRBV19 and TRBJ1-5, the full variable domain is DGGITQSPKYLFRKEGQNVTLSCEQNLNHDAMYWYRQDPGQGLRLIYYSQIVNDFQKGDIAEGYSVSREKKESFPLTVTSAQKNPTAFYLCATQRQDNQPQHFGDGTRLSIL.